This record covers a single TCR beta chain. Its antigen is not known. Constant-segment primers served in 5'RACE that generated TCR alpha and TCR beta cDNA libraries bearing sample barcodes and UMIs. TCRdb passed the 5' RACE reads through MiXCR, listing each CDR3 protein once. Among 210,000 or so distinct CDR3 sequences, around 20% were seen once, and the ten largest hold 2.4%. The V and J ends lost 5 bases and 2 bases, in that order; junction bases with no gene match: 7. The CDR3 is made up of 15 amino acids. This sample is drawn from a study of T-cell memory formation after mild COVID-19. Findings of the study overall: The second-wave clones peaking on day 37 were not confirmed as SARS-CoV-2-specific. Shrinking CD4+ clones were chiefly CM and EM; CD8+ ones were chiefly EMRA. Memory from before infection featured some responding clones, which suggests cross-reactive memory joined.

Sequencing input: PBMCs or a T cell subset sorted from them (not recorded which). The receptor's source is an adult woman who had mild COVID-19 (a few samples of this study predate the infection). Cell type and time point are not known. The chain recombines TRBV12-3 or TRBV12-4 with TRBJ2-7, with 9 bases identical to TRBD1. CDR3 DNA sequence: TGTGCCAGCAGTGCCACCGGGACAGGGACCTACGAGCAGTACTTC. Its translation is CASSATGTGTYEQYF.